The entry below gives a single T cell receptor beta chain sequence along with its context. Its antigen is unknown. CDR3 size: 13 residues. Germline loops: CDR1 MNHEY, CDR2 SVGAGI. Trimming took off 2 bases at V and 1 base at J, with 5 bases between the two ends. This specimen belongs to a study of brain T cells in children with intractable seizures. Regarding the study as a whole: Absence of clones before surgery may stem from lower sequencing depth.

Assay used: immunoSEQ multiplex PCR; TCRdb lists only in-frame clones, some missing. Seen here are about 340,000 clones, more than 85% observed once, and the top ten hold 5% to 7%. Sample time point: blood from clinic visit 5 months post-surgery; TSC patient then seizure free. The sequenced cases were selected for having the highest brain T cell transcript signatures. At least one anti-epileptic drug was given before surgery. The material sequenced was peripheral blood, taken 4 to 6 months after surgery. This clonotype was sampled from a boy less than two years old with tuberous sclerosis and intractable seizures. This chain joins TRBV6-5 and TRBJ1-1; D is uncertain. CDR3 protein: CASSYVPNTEAFF. CDR3 sequence (DNA): TGTGCCAGCAGTTACGTCCCGAACACTGAAGCTTTCTTT.